These T cell receptor beta chains were read from a single sample in a study of T cell responses to AZD1222 COVID-19 vaccine. The table came from immunoSEQ multiplex PCR; TCRdb's copy has only in-frame clones and leaves some out. The data hold under 110,000 clones, with roughly 90% observed a single time. The input for sequencing was peripheral blood, taken on day 0 of AZD1222 vaccination. These receptors were obtained from an adult in good health. Each CDR3 is given with its conserved first and last residue. Each record gives: clone size, D gene, J gene, V gene, CDR3 protein, CDR3 DNA. A D gene is named only where the DNA matches it firmly. Part of the rows lack a size; the others show once, few, many or a class for expanded clones.

>once|TRBD1|TRBJ1-1|TRBV5-1
CASSSDRVGNTEAFF
TGCGCCAGCAGCTCCGACAGGGTTGGGAACACTGAAGCTTTCTTT
>-|-|TRBJ2-7|TRBV5-1
CASSLRGLGLYEQYF
TGCGCCAGCAGCTTGCGGGGGCTGGGTCTATATGAGCAGTACTTC
>-|-|TRBJ2-3|TRBV9
CASSPQGQTDTQYF
TGTGCCAGCAGCCCCCAAGGGCAAACAGATACGCAGTATTTT
>-|TRBD2|TRBJ2-2|TRBV5-1
CASSASASGRPGELFF
TGCGCCAGCAGCGCCAGCGCTAGCGGGAGACCCGGGGAGCTGTTTTTT
>-|TRBD2|TRBJ2-2|TRBV7-8
CASSLVPAGNTGELFF
TGTGCCAGCAGCTTAGTCCCAGCGGGAAACACCGGGGAGCTGTTTTTT
>-|TRBD1|TRBJ1-1|TRBV6-5
CASSGDRGLTEAFF
TGTGCCAGCAGCGGGGACAGGGGGCTTACTGAAGCTTTCTTT
>once|-|TRBJ1-3|TRBV11-2
CASSPGQSGRNTIYF
TGTGCCAGCAGCCCCGGACAATCCGGGCGAAACACCATATATTTT
>-|-|TRBJ1-6|TRBV23-1
CASSQFPSPLHF
TGCGCCAGCAGTCAGTTCCCGAGTCCCCTCCACTTT
>-|-|TRBJ1-1|TRBV7-9
CASSSRRTENTEAFF
TGTGCCAGCAGCTCCAGGAGGACGGAGAACACTGAAGCTTTCTTT
>-|-|TRBJ1-1|TRBV27
CASSRTLRKDREYTEAFF
TGTGCCAGCAGTCGGACTTTAAGGAAGGACCGCGAGTACACTGAAGCTTTCTTT
>-|-|TRBJ1-1|TRBV19
CASKGTLMNTEAFF
TGTGCCAGTAAAGGGACGCTCATGAACACTGAAGCTTTCTTT
>-|TRBD1|TRBJ1-5|TRBV12-3/TRBV12-4
CASSTGGGQPQHF
TGTGCCAGCAGTACAGGGGGGGGTCAGCCCCAGCATTTT
>-|TRBD2|TRBJ2-1|TRBV6-5
CASSYQVTSGRGEQFF
TGTGCCAGCAGTTACCAGGTGACTAGCGGGAGGGGGGAGCAGTTCTTC
>-|TRBD2|TRBJ2-1|TRBV27
CASSPTSRSYNEQFF
TGTGCCAGCAGTCCGACTAGCCGCTCCTACAATGAGCAGTTCTTC
>-|TRBD1|TRBJ1-2|TRBV4-2
CASSQEGTGSGYGYTF
TGTGCCAGCAGCCAAGAAGGGACAGGGTCGGGCTATGGCTACACCTTC
>-|-|TRBJ1-2|TRBV27
CASSFRRGRDPLLF
TGTGCCAGCAGTTTTCGACGGGGGAGGGATCCCCTCCTCTTC
>-|TRBD1|TRBJ2-7|TRBV11-2
CASSLGTGGSYEQYF
TGTGCCAGCAGCCTCGGGACAGGGGGCTCCTACGAGCAGTACTTC
>-|-|TRBJ1-2|TRBV7-9
CASSAEIYGYTF
TGTGCCAGCAGCGCAGAAATATATGGCTACACCTTC
>-|-|TRBJ2-1|TRBV5-5
CASSSLFNEQFF
TGTGCCAGCAGCTCCCTCTTCAATGAGCAGTTCTTC
>-|-|TRBJ2-5|TRBV5-5
CASSFRAAQETQYF
TGTGCCAGCAGCTTCAGGGCAGCTCAAGAGACCCAGTACTTC
>-|TRBD2|TRBJ2-7|TRBV4-2
CASSLAGGSSYEQYF
TGTGCCAGCAGCCTAGCGGGGGGAAGCTCCTACGAGCAGTACTTC
>-|TRBD1|TRBJ1-1|TRBV5-8
CANSWDRGNTEAFF
TGTGCCAACAGCTGGGACAGGGGGAACACTGAAGCTTTCTTT
>-|-|TRBJ2-7|TRBV4-1
CASSQDHAERSYEQYF
TGCGCCAGCAGCCAAGATCACGCGGAAAGATCCTACGAGCAGTACTTC
>once|TRBD2|TRBJ2-1|TRBV5-6
CASSREGTSGTSEQFF
TGTGCCAGCAGCCGGGAAGGGACTAGCGGGACATCGGAGCAGTTCTTC
>-|-|TRBJ2-1|TRBV9
CASSVGTANEQFF
TGTGCCAGCAGCGTAGGGACAGCCAATGAGCAGTTCTTC
>-|-|TRBJ1-4|TRBV27
CASSATGANEKLFF
TGTGCCAGCAGCGCGACAGGTGCTAATGAAAAACTGTTTTTT
>-|-|TRBJ2-1|TRBV18
CASSPPVGGSEQFF
TGTGCCAGCTCACCACCGGTTGGCGGAAGTGAGCAGTTCTTC
>-|-|TRBJ2-1|TRBV19
CASSRAASYNEQFF
TGTGCCAGTAGTAGGGCGGCTTCCTACAATGAGCAGTTCTTC
>-|-|TRBJ2-5|TRBV3-1/TRBV3-2
CASTRRRGVRETQYF
TGTGCCAGCACACGCAGGAGGGGAGTGCGGGAGACCCAGTACTTC